This T cell receptor (beta chain) was captured in a study of control samples from healthy donors and cancer patients (dated by TCRdb to 2020 to 2021). About this clone itself: Which antigen it targets is not known. Per-base qualities were not stored, and no clone one base away is much larger.

The junction shows trimming of 3 bases on V and 5 bases on J, plus 15 bases between the germline ends. CDR1 and CDR2, per the germline V gene, are SNHLY and FYNNEI. The CDR3 goes from the cysteine to the phenylalanine over 15 residues. Left in the record is the CDR3 DNA by itself, 45 bases read in frame from the first base. Library preparation was by the immunoSEQ multiplex PCR assay. This is the immuneACCESS table as TCRdb keeps it, with only in-frame sequences that have V and J called. A part of the clones is gone; compared with another copy, unresolved V genes explain less than half, and the rest is unexplained. The sample table shows approximately 2,500 clones, and 95% to 98% are seen once. Of the sample, roughly 1.7% is held by the ten largest clones.

This clonotype originated in a man aged 65 to 85 with head and neck cancer. The V and J segments used are TRBV2 and TRBJ2-3, with no confident D gene call. Sequencing was carried out using PBMCs. The sequence in DNA is TGTGCCAGCAGTGACCAGACGCAGGCTCAAGATACGCAGTATTTT. Its protein reads: CASSDQTQAQDTQYF.